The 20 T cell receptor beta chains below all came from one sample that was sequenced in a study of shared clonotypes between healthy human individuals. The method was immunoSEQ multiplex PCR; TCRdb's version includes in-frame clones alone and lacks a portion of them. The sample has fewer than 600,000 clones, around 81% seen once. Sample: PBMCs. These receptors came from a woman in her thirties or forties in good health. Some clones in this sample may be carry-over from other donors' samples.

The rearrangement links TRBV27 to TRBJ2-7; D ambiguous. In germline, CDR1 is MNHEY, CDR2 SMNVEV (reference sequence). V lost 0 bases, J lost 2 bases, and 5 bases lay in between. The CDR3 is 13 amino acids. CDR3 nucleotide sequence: TGTGCCAGCAGTTTATCGATTCCCTACGAGCAGTACTTC. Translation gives CASSLSIPYEQYF.

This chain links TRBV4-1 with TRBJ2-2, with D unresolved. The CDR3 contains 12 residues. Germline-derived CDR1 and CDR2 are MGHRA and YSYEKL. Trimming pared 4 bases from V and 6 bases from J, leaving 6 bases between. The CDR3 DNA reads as TGCGCCAGCAGCCTTTGGGCCGGGGAGCTGTTTTTT. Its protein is CASSLWAGELFF.

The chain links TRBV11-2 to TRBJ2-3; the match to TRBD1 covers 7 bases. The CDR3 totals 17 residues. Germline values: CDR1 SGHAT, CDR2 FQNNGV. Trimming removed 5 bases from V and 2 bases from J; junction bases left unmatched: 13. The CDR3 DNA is TGTGCCAGCAGCCCCAGTGCCTTCAGGGGGAACACAGATACGCAGTATTTT. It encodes CASSPSAFRGNTDTQYF.

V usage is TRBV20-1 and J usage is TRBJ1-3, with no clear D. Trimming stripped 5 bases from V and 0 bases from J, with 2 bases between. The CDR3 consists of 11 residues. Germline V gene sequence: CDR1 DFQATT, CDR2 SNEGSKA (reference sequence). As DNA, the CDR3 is TGCAGTGCTTCCTCTGGAAACACCATATATTTT. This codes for CSASSGNTIYF.

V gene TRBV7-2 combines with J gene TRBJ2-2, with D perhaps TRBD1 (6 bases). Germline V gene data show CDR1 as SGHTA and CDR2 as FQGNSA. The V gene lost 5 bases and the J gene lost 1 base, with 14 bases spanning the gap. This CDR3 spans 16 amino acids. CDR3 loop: CASSLKRTENTGELFF. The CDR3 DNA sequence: TGTGCCAGCAGCCTAAAGCGGACAGAGAACACCGGGGAGCTGTTTTTT. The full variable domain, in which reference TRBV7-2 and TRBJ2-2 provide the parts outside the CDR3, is GAGVSQSPSNKVTEKGKDVELRCDPISGHTALYWYRQSLGQGLEFLIYFQGNSAPDKSGLPSDRFSAERTGGSVSTLTIQRTQQEDSAVYLCASSLKRTENTGELFFGEGSRLTVL.

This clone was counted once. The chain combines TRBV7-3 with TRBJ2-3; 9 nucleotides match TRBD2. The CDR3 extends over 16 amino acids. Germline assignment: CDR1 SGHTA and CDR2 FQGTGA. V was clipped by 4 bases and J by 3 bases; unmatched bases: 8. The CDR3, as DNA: TGTGCCAGCAGCTCATCCGGCACTAGCGGGACAGATACGCAGTATTTT. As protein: CASSSSGTSGTDTQYF.

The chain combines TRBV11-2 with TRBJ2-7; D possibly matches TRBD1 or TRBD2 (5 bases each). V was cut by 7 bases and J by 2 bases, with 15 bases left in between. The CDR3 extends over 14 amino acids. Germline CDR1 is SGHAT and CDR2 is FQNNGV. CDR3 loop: CASTPRDGTYEQYF. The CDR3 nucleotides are TGTGCCAGCACCCCCCGGGACGGCACCTACGAGCAGTACTTC.

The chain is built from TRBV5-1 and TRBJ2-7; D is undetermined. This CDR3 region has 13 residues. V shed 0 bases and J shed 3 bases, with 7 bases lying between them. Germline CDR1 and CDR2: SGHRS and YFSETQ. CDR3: CASSLAQRYEQYF. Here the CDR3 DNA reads TGCGCCAGCAGCTTGGCGCAGCGCTACGAGCAGTACTTC.

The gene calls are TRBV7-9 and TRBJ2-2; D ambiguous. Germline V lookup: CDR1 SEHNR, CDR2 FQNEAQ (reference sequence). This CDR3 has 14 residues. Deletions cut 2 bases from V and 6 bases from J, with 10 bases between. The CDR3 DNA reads TGTGCCAGCAGCTTAAGGAGTGACTCCGGGGAGCTGTTTTTT. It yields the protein CASSLRSDSGELFF.

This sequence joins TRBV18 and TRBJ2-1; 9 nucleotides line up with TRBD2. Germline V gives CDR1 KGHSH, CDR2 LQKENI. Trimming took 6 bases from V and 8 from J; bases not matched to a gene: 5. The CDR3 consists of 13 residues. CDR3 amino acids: CASSLGGRDEQFF. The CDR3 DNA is TGTGCCAGCTCCCTTGGCGGGAGGGATGAGCAGTTCTTC.

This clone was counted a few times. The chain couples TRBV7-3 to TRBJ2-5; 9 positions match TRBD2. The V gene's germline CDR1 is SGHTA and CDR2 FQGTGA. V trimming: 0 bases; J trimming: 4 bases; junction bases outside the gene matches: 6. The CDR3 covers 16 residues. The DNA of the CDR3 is TGTGCCAGCAGCTTAACTGCGGGAGGGCCGGGAGAGACCCAGTACTTC. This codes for CASSLTAGGPGETQYF.

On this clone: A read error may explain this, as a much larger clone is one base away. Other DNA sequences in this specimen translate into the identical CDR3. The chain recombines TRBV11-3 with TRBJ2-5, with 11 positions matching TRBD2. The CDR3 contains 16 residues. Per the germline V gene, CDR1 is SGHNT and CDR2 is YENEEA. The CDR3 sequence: CASSSGTSGQSETQYF. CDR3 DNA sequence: TGCGCCAGCAGCTCCGGGACTAGCGGCCAGTCGGAGACCCAGTACTTC.

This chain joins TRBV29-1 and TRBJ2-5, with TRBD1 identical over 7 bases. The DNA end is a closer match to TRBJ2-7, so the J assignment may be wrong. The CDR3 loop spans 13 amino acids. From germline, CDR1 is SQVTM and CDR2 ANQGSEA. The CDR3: CSVQNDRAYEQYF. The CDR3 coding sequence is TGCAGCGTCCAAAACGACAGGGCCTACGAGCAGTACTTC.

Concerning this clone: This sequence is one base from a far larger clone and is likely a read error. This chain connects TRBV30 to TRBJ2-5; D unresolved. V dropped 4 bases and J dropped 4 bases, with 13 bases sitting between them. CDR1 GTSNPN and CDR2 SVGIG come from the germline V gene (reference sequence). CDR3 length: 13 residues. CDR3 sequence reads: CAWNRVLRETQYF. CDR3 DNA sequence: TGTGCCTGGAACAGAGTCCTTCGAGAGACCCAGTACTTC.

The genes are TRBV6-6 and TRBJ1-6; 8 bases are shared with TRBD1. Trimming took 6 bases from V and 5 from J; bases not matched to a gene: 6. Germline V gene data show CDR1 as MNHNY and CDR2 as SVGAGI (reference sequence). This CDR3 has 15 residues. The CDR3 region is CASSQQGGDNSPLHF. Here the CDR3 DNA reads TGTGCCAGCAGCCAACAGGGGGGGGATAATTCACCCCTCCACTTT.

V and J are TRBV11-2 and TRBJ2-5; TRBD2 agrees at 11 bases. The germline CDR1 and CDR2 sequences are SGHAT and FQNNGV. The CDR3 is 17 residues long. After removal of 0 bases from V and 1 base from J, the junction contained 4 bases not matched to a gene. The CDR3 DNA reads TGTGCCAGCAGCTTAGAACCGGGACTAGCGGTCCAAGAGACCCAGTACTTC. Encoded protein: CASSLEPGLAVQETQYF.

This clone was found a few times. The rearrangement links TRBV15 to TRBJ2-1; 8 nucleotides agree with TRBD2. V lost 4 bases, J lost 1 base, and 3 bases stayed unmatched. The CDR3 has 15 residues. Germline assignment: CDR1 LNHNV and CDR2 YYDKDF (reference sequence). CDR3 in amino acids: CATSTRLASYNEQFF. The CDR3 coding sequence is TGTGCCACCAGCACTCGACTAGCGTCCTACAATGAGCAGTTCTTC.

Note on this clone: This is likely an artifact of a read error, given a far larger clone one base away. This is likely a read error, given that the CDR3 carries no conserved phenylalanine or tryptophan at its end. CDR3 coding DNA: TGTGCCAGCAGTGAAGCTGTAAAACTGACTGAAGCTTTCTCT. Its translation: CASSEAVKLTEAFS. The V and J genes are TRBV2 and TRBJ1-1; D is unresolved. Germline values: CDR1 SNHLY, CDR2 FYNNEI. CDR3 length equals 14 residues. V dropped 0 bases and J dropped 5 bases, with 10 bases sitting between them.

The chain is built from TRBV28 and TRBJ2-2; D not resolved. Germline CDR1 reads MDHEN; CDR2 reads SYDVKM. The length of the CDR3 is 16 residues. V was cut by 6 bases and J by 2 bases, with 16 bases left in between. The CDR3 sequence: CASRSSLVSNTGELFF. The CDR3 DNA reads TGTGCCAGCAGGTCCTCCTTAGTAAGCAACACCGGGGAGCTGTTTTTT.

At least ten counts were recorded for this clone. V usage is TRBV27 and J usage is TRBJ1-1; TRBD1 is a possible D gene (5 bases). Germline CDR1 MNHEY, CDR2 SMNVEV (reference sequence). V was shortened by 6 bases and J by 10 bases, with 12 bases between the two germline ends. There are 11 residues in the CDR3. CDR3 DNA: TGTGCCAGCAGGTCCCAGGGTGGAGCTTTCTTT. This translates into CASRSQGGAFF.